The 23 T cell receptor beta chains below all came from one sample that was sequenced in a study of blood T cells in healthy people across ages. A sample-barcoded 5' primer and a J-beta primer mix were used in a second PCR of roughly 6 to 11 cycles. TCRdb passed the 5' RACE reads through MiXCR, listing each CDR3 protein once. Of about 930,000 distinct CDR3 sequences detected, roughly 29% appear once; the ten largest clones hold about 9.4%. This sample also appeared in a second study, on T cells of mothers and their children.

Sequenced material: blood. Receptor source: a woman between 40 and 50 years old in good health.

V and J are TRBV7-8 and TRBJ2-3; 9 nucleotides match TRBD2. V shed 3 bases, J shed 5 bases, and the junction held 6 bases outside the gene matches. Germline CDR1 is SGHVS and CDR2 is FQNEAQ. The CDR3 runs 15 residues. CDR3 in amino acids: CASSLGGGAKDTQYF. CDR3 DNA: TGTGCCAGCAGCTTGGGCGGGGGGGCTAAAGATACGCAGTATTTT. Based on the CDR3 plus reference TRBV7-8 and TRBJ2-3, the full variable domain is GAGVSQSPRYKVAKRGQDVALRCDPISGHVSLFWYQQALGQGPEFLTYFQNEAQLDKSGLPSDRFFAERPEGSVSTLKIQRTQQEDSAVYLCASSLGGGAKDTQYFGPGTRLTVL.

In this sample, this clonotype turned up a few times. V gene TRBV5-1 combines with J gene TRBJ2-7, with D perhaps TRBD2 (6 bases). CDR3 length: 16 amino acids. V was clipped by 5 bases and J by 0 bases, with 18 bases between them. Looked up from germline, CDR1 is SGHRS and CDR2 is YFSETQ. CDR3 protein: CASRSTGTLSSYEQYF. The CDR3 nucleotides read TGCGCCAGCAGGTCGACTGGGACTCTTAGCTCCTACGAGCAGTACTTC.

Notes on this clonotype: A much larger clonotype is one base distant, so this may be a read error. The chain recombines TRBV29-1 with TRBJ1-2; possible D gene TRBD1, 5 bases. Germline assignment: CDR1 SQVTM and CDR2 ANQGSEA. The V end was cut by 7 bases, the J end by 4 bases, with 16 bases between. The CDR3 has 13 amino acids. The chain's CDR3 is CSAGGGAGYGYTF. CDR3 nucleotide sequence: TGCAGCGCTGGAGGCGGGGCCGGCTATGGCTACACCTTC.

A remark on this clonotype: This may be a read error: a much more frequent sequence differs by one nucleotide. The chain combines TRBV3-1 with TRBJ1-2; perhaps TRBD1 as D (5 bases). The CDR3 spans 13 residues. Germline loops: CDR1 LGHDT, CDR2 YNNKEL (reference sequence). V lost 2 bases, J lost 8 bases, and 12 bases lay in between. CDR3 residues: CASSQRTRNGYTF. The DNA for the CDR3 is TGTGCCAGCAGCCAACGGACAAGGAACGGCTACACCTTC.

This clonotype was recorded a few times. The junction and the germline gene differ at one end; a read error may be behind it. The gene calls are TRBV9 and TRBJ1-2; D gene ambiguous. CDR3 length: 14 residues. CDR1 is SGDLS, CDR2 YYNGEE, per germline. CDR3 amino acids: CASSVVFRLHGYTF. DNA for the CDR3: TGTGCCAGTAGCGTAGTCTTCAGACTCCACGGCTACACCTTC. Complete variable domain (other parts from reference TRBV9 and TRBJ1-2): DSGVTQTPKHLITATGQRVTLRCSPRSGDLSVYWYQQSLDQGLQFLIQYYNGEERAKGNILERFSAQQFPDLHSELNLSSLELGDSALYFCASSVVFRLHGYTFGSGTRLTVV.

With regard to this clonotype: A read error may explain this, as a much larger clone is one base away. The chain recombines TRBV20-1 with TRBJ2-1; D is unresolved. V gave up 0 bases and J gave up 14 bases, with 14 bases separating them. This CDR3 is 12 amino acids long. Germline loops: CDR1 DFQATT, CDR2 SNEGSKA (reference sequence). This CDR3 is CSAREDGPWEFF. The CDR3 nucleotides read TGCAGTGCTAGAGAGGACGGACCTTGGGAGTTCTTC.

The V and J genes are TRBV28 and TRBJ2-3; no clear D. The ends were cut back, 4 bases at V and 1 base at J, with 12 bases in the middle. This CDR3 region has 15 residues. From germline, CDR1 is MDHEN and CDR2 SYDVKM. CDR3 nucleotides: TGTGCCAGCAGTTCCGCTGTGGTGGGCACAGATACGCAGTATTTT. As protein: CASSSAVVGTDTQYF.

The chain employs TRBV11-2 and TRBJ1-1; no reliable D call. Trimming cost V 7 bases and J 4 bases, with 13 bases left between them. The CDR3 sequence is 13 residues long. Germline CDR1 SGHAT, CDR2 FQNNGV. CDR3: CASTQVAGTEAFF. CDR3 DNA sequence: TGTGCCAGCACCCAGGTGGCCGGCACTGAAGCTTTCTTT.

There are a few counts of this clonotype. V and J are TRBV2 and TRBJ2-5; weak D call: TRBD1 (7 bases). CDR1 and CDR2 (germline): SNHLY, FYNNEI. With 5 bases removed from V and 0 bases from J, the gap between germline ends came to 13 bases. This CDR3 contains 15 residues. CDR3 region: CASSWAGGYQETQYF. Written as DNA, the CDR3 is TGTGCCAGCAGTTGGGCAGGGGGGTACCAAGAGACCCAGTACTTC.

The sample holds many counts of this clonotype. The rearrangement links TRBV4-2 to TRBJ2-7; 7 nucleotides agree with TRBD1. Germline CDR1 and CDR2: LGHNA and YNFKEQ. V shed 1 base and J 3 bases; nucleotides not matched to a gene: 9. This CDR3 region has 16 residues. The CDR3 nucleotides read TGTGCCAGCAGCCAAGGCAGGGATTACAGGGGCTACGAGCAGTACTTC. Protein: CASSQGRDYRGYEQYF.

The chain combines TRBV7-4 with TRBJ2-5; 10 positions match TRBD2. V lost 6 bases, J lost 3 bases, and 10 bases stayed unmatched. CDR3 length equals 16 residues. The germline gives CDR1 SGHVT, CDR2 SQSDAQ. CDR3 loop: CASSSNSGGSKETQYF. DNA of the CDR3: TGTGCCAGCAGTAGCAATAGCGGGGGGTCAAAAGAGACCCAGTACTTC.

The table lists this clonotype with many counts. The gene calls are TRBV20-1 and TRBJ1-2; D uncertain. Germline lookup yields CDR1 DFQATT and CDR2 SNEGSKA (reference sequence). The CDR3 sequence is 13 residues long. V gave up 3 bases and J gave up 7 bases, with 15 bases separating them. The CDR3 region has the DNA TGCAGTGCTAGTAGAGGGTTGGGCTTTGGCTACACCTTC. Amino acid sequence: CSASRGLGFGYTF.

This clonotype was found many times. CDR3 loop: CASSQGTGKSSYNEQFF. The DNA of the CDR3 is TGCGCCAGCAGCCAAGGGACAGGTAAAAGCTCCTACAATGAGCAGTTCTTC. The chain is built from TRBV4-1 and TRBJ2-1; 7 nucleotides match TRBD1. Trimming cost V 1 base and J 0 bases; bases outside gene matches: 6. CDR1 and CDR2 (germline): MGHRA, YSYEKL. CDR3 size: 17 residues.

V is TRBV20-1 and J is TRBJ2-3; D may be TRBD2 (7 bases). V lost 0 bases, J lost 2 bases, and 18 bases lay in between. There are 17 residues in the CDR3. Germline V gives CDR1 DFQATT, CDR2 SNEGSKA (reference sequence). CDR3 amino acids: CSARDTKDSGNTDTQYF. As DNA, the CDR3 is TGCAGTGCTAGAGATACAAAGGACAGCGGGAACACAGATACGCAGTATTTT.

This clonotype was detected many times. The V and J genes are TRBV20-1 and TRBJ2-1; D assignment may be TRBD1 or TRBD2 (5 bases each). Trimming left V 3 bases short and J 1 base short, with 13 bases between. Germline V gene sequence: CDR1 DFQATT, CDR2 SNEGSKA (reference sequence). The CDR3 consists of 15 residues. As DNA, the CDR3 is TGCAGTGCTAGGGGGGTCAGGGAGTCCTACAATGAGCAGTTCTTC. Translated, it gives CSARGVRESYNEQFF.

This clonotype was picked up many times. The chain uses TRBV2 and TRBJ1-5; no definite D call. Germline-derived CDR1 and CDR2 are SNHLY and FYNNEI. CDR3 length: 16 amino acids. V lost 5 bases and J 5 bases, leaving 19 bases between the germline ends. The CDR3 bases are TGTGCCAGCAGTACTCAAAACTGGTATTCAGATCAGCCCCAGCATTTT. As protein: CASSTQNWYSDQPQHF. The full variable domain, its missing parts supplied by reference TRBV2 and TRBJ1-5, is EPEVTQTPSHQVTQMGQEVILRCVPISNHLYFYWYRQILGQKVEFLVSFYNNEISEKSEIFDDQFSVERPDGSNFTLKIRSTKLEDSAMYFCASSTQNWYSDQPQHFGDGTRLSIL.

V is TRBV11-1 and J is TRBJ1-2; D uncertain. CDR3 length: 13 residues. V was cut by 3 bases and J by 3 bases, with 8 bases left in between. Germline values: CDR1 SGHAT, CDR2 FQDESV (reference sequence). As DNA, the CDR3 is TGTGCCAGCAGCTTTGTGGCCGACTATGGCTACACCTTC. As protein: CASSFVADYGYTF.

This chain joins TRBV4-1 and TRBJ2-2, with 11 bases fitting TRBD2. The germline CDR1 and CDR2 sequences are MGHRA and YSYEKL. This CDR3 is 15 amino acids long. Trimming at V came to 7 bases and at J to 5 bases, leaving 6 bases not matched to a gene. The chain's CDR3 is CASTSGGPYTGELFF. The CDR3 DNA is TGCGCCAGCACTAGCGGGGGGCCCTATACCGGGGAGCTGTTTTTT.

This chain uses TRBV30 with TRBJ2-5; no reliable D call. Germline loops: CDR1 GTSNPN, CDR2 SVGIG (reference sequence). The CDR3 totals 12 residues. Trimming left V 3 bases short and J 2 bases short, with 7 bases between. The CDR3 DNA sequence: TGTGCCTGGAGCGACTTACAAGAGACCCAGTACTTC. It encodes CAWSDLQETQYF.

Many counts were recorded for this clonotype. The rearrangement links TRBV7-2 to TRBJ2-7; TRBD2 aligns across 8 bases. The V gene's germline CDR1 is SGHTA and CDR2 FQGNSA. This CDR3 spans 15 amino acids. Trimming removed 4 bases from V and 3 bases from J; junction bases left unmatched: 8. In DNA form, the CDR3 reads TGTGCCAGCAGCTCGTCCGGGGGGGCCTACTACGAGCAGTACTTC. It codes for CASSSSGGAYYEQYF.

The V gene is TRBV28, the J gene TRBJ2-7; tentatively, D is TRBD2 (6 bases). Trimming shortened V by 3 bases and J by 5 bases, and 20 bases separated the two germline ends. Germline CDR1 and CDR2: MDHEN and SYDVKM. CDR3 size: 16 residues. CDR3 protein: CASSFPPGEGRDEQYF. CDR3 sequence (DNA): TGTGCCAGCAGTTTCCCCCCGGGGGAAGGTAGGGACGAGCAGTACTTC.

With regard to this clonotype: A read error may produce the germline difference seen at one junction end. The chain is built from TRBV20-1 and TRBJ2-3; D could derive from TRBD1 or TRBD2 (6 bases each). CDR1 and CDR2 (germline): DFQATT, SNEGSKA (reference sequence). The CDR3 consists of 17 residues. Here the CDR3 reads CSAREYRDGGHTDAQYF. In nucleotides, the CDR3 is TGCAGTGCTAGAGAATACCGGGACGGGGGACACACAGATGCGCAGTATTTT.

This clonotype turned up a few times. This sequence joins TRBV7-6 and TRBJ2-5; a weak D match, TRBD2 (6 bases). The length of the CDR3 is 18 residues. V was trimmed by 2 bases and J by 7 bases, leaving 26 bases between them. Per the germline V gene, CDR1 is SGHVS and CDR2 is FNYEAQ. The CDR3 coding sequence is TGTGCCAGCAGCTTAATCGGGGCCGGGACTGATGCCCTAGGGACCCAGTACTTC. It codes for CASSLIGAGTDALGTQYF.